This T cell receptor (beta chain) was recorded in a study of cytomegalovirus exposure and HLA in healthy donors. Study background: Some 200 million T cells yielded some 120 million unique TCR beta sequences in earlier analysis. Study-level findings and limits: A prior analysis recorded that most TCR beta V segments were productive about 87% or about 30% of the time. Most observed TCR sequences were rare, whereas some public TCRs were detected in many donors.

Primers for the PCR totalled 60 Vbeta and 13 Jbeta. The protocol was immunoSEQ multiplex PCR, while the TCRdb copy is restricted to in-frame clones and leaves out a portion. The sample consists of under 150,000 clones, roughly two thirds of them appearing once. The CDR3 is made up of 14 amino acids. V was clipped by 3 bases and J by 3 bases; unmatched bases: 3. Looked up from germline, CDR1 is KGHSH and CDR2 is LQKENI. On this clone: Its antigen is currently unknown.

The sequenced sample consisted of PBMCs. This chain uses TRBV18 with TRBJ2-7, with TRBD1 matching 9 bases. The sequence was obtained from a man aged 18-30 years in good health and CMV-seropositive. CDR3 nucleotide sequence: TGTGCCAGCTCACCGACAGGGGGGTTCTACGAGCAGTACTTC. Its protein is CASSPTGGFYEQYF.